The clone carrying this TCR beta chain was recorded at least ten times. Germline CDR1 and CDR2: MGHRA and YSYEKL. CDR3 length: 13 amino acids. The V end lost 2 bases, the J end lost 2 bases, and 5 bases lay between the germline ends. This sample was included in a study of blood T cell repertoires in COVID-19. Overall study: COVID-19 samples from acute and convalescent phases originated in the United States, Italy and Spain. PBMCs, B-cell-depleted T cells, or T cells provided the cDNA or gDNA that made up the material.

Original handling: Amplification of reference gene primers was used by the study to estimate nucleated cell counts. The table came from immunoSEQ multiplex PCR; TCRdb's copy has only in-frame clones and leaves some out. V and J calls and clone size are as listed in that table; D and trimming were resolved from the DNA. The repertoire has 95,000 to 110,000 clones, 84% of them found once; the top ten carry roughly 13%. The sequencing sample was made of peripheral blood. The origin of this receptor is a human donor in a cohort sampled during active or convalescent COVID-19. This chain connects TRBV4-1 to TRBJ2-3; D not resolved. The DNA for the CDR3 is TGCGCCAGCAGCCAAACTTACACAGATACGCAGTATTTT. The encoded protein is CASSQTYTDTQYF.